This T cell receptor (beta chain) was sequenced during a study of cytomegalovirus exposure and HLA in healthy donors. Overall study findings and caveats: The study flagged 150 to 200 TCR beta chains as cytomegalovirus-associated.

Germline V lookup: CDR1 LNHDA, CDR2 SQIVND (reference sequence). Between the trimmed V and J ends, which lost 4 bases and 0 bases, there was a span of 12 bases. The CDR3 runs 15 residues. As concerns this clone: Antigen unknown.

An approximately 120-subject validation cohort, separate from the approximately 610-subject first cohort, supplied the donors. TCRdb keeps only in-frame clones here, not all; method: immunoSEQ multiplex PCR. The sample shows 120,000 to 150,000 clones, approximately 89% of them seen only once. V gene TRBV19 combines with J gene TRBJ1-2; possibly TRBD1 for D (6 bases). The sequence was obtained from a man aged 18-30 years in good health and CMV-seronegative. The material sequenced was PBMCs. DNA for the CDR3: TGTGCCAGTAGTAAAGGACAGACTTCTAACTATGGCTACACCTTC. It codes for CASSKGQTSNYGYTF.